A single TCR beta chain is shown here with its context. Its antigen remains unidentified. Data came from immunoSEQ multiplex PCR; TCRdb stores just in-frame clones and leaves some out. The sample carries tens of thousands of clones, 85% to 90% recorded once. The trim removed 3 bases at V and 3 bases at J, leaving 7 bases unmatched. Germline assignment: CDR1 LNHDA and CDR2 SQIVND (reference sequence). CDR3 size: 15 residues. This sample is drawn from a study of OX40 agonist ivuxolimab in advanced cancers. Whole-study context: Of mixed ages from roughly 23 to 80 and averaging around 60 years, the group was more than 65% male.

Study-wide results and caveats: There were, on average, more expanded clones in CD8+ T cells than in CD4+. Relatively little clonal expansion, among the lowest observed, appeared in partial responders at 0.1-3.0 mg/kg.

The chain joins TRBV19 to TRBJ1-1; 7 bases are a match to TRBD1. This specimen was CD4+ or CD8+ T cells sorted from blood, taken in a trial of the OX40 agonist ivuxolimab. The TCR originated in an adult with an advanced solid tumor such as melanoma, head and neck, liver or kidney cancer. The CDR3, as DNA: TGTGCCAGTAGTATCCGACAGGGTAGGTACACTGAAGCTTTCTTT. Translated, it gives CASSIRQGRYTEAFF.